This T cell receptor (beta chain) was recovered during a study of shared clonotypes between healthy human individuals (dated by TCRdb to 2019 to 2021). General notes on the study: A few men and a couple of women, aged 18 to 49 years, made up the cohort. For each donor, CD4 naive and CD4 memory were each given three plates, CD8 naive was given two plates, and CD8 memory was given one plate. Blood TCR repertoires of four to six healthy adults were deeply sequenced to estimate repertoire size and the extent of clonotype sharing between individuals. To increase sequencing depth and limit assay-specific biases, TCR repertoire library preparation and sequencing were carried out by different laboratories using diverse techniques. Per donor, leukapheresis produced somewhere between about 0.8 and 9 billion PBMCs. Beyond this particular receptor, the publication reports: Sharing across a handful of donors was observed for approximately 5% of naive CD4, under 4% of naive CD8, 2.3% of memory CD4, and roughly 0.4% of memory CD8 clonotypes. Pairwise subsampling led to the expectation that sequencing depth would affect the degree of clonotype sharing among donors. Estimated clonotype richness was generally larger for naive than for memory subsets. Even with the large sequencing depth, rarefaction of the sorted-subset datasets indicated that sequencing was incomplete. Sampling was restricted to blood, and TCR repertoires in tissues likely differ from the TCR repertoires found in blood. Compared with non-shared clonotypes, clonotypes shared by all four sorted-subset donors had higher generation probabilities. Because the study included only a small number of donors, the genetic and exposure-history diversity represented was limited.

Reading the germline V gene gives CDR1 SGHVS and CDR2 FNYEAQ. The V end gives up 1 base and the J end 4 bases, leaving 5 bases in the junction not matched to a gene. The CDR3 numbers 15 residues from cysteine through phenylalanine. The DNA shown is the 45-base CDR3, in frame from base 1. Using the deep immunoSEQ assay, TCR CDR3 regions were amplified from genomic DNA by multiplex PCR. Genomic DNA extracted from each cell subset was distributed evenly over all wells of several immunoSEQ 96-well plates, and each plate served as one replicate. For sorted subsets, each replicate PCR was loaded with around 220 ng genomic DNA, equivalent to 30,000 or so T cell genomes. The purified libraries were quantified using a Qubit 3.0 fluorometer, sized with a Bioanalyzer 2100, and then quantified again using the KAPA Library Quantification kit. A separate single-read 150-cycle Illumina NextSeq 550 flow cell was used to sequence each immunoSEQ 96-well plate. Regarding the original processing steps: Because the immunoSEQ output held only junctional sequences and lacked quality scores, the filtering could not match the filtering applied to full-length reads. To assign V/J genes and CDR3, sequences were annotated against IMGT germline references using PyIR, a Python wrapper for IgBLAST v1.9. Any read was removed if the V/J assignment was weak (E-value above 1e-6), the CDR3 was missing, or the read contained stop codons, out-of-frame junctions, or ambiguous translated residues. V3J clonotypes were defined as sequences sharing an identical inferred V gene, J gene, and CDR3 amino acid sequence. The percentage overlap between two repertoires was calculated by dividing the number of shared unique clonotypes by the size of the smaller repertoire. Richness of each repertoire was evaluated using RTK rarefaction, the Chao1 estimator, and Recon v2.1 estimates of unobserved clonotypes. Generation probabilities for all TCRbeta clonotypes obtained by the gDNA method from a handful of donors were computed using OLGA. Held by TCRdb, this immuneACCESS table contains in-frame sequences only and omits some clones. Under half of the omission traces to an unresolved V gene where checked; the cause of the rest is unknown. V and J calls and clone size are those listed in that table; D and trimming were worked out from the DNA. This sample gives roughly 890,000 clones in total; 85% to 95% of them show up just once. The top ten hold under 30% of the sample.

CD8 naive samples consisted of CD45RO-negative cells that were positively selected for CCR7, yielding a CD45RA+CCR7+ population without TemRA cells. The donors were healthy, HIV-negative adults who had no recently reported acute infections or vaccinations. Every donor was a Caucasian adult residing in Nashville, Tennessee, USA. Blood was collected by leukapheresis, and PBMCs were isolated by Ficoll-Histopaque density gradient centrifugation and then cryopreserved in liquid nitrogen vapor phase. Purity and quantity of every magnetically sorted T cell population were checked by analytical flow cytometry. Each sorted fraction had its genomic DNA isolated and then quantified by UV absorbance on a Nanodrop 2000c. Notes on this clone: The clone's antigen remains unknown. Within one base of it there is no much larger clone, and no base qualities were kept.

The sequence is built from TRBV7-6 and TRBJ2-7; the junction holds 9 bases that match TRBD1. The clonotype originates from a young man in good health. The sequencing sample was made of naive CD8+ T cells sorted from blood. The label giving this sample's cell subset or site can be read as: CD45RA+CCR7+. The CDR3 region has the sequence CASSLDRDRVYEQYF. DNA sequence: TGTGCCAGCAGCTTAGACCGGGACAGGGTTTACGAGCAGTACTTC.